Each of the 32 T cell receptor beta chains below was sequenced from the same sample in a study of neurological immune-mediated disorders (dated by TCRdb to the late 2010s). Library preparation was by 5' RACE. These reads were obtained on an Illumina HiSeq 2500. The public reads were quality trimmed at Q25 with fastp and then assembled into clones with MiXCR by TCRdb, keeping productive beta chains. Each CDR3 protein gets just one entry, which takes the most common genes and DNA from the rows behind it. Recorded for this sample are under 50,000 distinct CDR3 sequences; roughly 13% of them occurred a single time. The ten top clones hold roughly 4.5% of the sample. The time point label here, explained by the study, means: longitudinal time-point 2. The specimen sequenced was PBMCs. The source is a male donor with HTLV-1-associated myelopathy (HAM/TSP).

This clonotype has at least ten counts. This chain uses TRBV20-1 with TRBJ2-1; D possibly corresponds to TRBD2 (7 bases). Germline CDR1 DFQATT, CDR2 SNEGSKA (reference sequence). This CDR3 has 15 residues. Trimming pared 0 bases from V and 6 bases from J, leaving 15 bases between. In DNA, the CDR3 is TGCAGTGCTAGAGATTGGGGGGGCCGTCTCAATGAGCAGTTCTTC. This encodes CSARDWGGRLNEQFF.

The table lists this clonotype with many counts. This rearrangement joins TRBV25-1 to TRBJ1-4, with 8 bases that match TRBD1. The CDR3 runs to 15 residues. Germline V CDR1 and CDR2: MGHDK, SYGVNS. Trimming at V came to 3 bases and at J to 5 bases, leaving 5 bases not matched to a gene. CDR3 nucleotide sequence: TGTGCCAGCAGTGACTGGGACAGGCGCAATGAAAAACTGTTTTTT. This encodes CASSDWDRRNEKLFF.

This clonotype was seen many times. The chain is built from TRBV5-1 and TRBJ1-1; D is unresolved. Looked up from germline, CDR1 is SGHRS and CDR2 is YFSETQ. The CDR3 contains 15 residues. V lost 4 bases to trimming and J lost 5 bases, with 18 bases between them. CDR3 region: CASSPDPASGTEAFF. In DNA, the CDR3 is TGCGCCAGCAGCCCGGACCCGGCGTCGGGGACTGAAGCTTTCTTT.

The sample holds many counts of this clonotype. The chain is built from TRBV2 and TRBJ1-1; D remains ambiguous. V lost 1 base and J lost 0, with 3 bases in between. CDR3 size: 13 residues. Germline assignment: CDR1 SNHLY and CDR2 FYNNEI. This CDR3 is CASSEVMNTEAFF. CDR3 DNA sequence: TGTGCCAGCAGTGAAGTCATGAACACTGAAGCTTTCTTT.

Turning to this clonotype: This sequence may be a read error, since a much larger clone differs from it by one base. V and J are TRBV7-2 and TRBJ2-2, with unresolved D. CDR1 SGHTA and CDR2 FQGNSA come from the germline V gene. The CDR3 totals 17 residues. V lost 5 bases, J lost 5 bases, and 21 bases lay in between. The CDR3 region is CASSAYSVTLGTGELFF. The DNA of the CDR3 is TGTGCCAGCAGCGCGTACTCCGTGACCTTGGGTACCGGGGAGCTGTTTTTT.

This clonotype showed up many times. J is TRBJ2-6 and V is TRBV10-3; tentatively, D is TRBD1 (6 bases). The CDR3 consists of 18 residues. CDR1 is ENHRY and CDR2 is SYGVKD in the germline V gene. The germline V and J ends were trimmed by 0 bases and 0 bases, with 12 bases remaining between them. The CDR3 is CAISESGDIVSGANVLTF. CDR3 nucleotides: TGTGCCATCAGTGAGTCGGGGGACATAGTCTCTGGGGCCAACGTCCTGACTTTC.

This clonotype was detected many times. The chain carries TRBV5-6 and TRBJ2-5; 12 nucleotides line up with TRBD1. Per germline, CDR1 SGHDT and CDR2 YYEEEE. The CDR3 contains 16 residues. V gave up 4 bases and J gave up 2 bases; unmatched junction bases: 6. The CDR3 spells CASSPGTGGIQETQYF. CDR3 nucleotide sequence: TGTGCCAGCAGCCCGGGGACAGGGGGCATACAAGAGACCCAGTACTTC.

The chain combines TRBV4-3 with TRBJ1-1; D might be TRBD1 (5 bases). Between the trimmed V and J ends, which lost 0 bases and 7 bases, there was a span of 18 bases. CDR1 and CDR2 from the germline V gene are LGHNA and YSLEER. The CDR3 has 16 residues. The CDR3 protein is CASSQDLGREYGEAFF. The CDR3 coding sequence is TGCGCCAGCAGCCAAGATCTCGGCAGGGAGTACGGTGAAGCTTTCTTT.

Of note for this clonotype: This may stem from a read error, because a much larger clone lies one nucleotide away. This chain connects TRBV6-5 to TRBJ2-7; tentative D call: TRBD1 (5 bases). V was clipped by 0 bases and J by 4 bases, with 13 bases between them. CDR3 length equals 15 residues. CDR1 is MNHEY and CDR2 is SVGAGI in the germline V gene. The CDR3 sequence: CASSYSSAGRYEQYF. The CDR3 DNA is TGTGCCAGCAGTTACTCGAGCGCAGGGCGATACGAGCAGTACTTC.

This clonotype was found a few times. This rearrangement joins TRBV14 to TRBJ2-1, with D possibly TRBD1 on 6 matching bases. Germline assignment: CDR1 SGHDN and CDR2 FVKESK. Trimming removed 4 bases from V and 3 bases from J, with 22 bases in between. The CDR3 extends over 18 amino acids. The DNA of the CDR3 is TGTGCCAGCAGCCCAAGGGGGAGTTACGGGGATCACTACAATGAGCAGTTCTTC. Encoded protein: CASSPRGSYGDHYNEQFF.

This clonotype was recorded many times. The chain carries TRBV20-1 and TRBJ1-5; D is uncertain. CDR3 length equals 12 residues. Germline CDR1 reads DFQATT; CDR2 reads SNEGSKA (reference sequence). V lost 6 bases, J lost 9 bases, and 15 bases lay in between. The CDR3 protein is CSAYRVPMPQHF. As DNA, the CDR3 is TGCAGTGCGTACAGAGTCCCAATGCCCCAGCATTTT.

At least ten counts were recorded for this clonotype. The chain has TRBV12-3 or TRBV12-4 and TRBJ1-1, with D tentatively TRBD1 (6 bases). The V end was cut by 7 bases, the J end by 3 bases, with 24 bases between. This CDR3 has 17 residues. The DNA for the CDR3 is TGTGCCAGCACCCCCCGGCGGAGGGGGAATGGGGACACTGAAGCTTTCTTT. This gives the protein CASTPRRRGNGDTEAFF.

This clonotype was recorded many times. The chain combines TRBV5-1 with TRBJ1-1; a possible D gene is TRBD1 (6 bases). With 3 bases removed from V and 4 bases from J, the gap between germline ends came to 10 bases. The CDR3 runs 13 residues. Germline CDR1 SGHRS, CDR2 YFSETQ. The CDR3 reads CASSSTGPTEAFF. CDR3 sequence (DNA): TGCGCCAGCAGCTCCACAGGGCCCACTGAAGCTTTCTTT.

This clonotype occurred many times. This chain uses TRBV10-3 with TRBJ1-1; no firm D call. This CDR3 region has 13 residues. V shed 7 bases and J shed 1 base, with 10 bases lying between them. Per the germline V gene, CDR1 is ENHRY and CDR2 is SYGVKD. The CDR3 spells CAIKKSSNTEAFF. Written as DNA, the CDR3 is TGTGCCATCAAGAAGAGTTCGAACACTGAAGCTTTCTTT.

The sample holds many counts of this clonotype. The chain links TRBV5-1 to TRBJ1-1; D call uncertain. The CDR3 consists of 15 residues. CDR1 is SGHRS and CDR2 is YFSETQ in the germline V gene. V lost 4 bases and J lost 4, with 17 bases in between. The CDR3 loop is CASSPLDMTSTEAFF. The CDR3 DNA is TGCGCCAGCAGCCCCCTCGACATGACCTCCACTGAAGCTTTCTTT.

This clonotype was observed many times. The CDR3 is CSARGTSENEQYF. In nucleotides, the CDR3 is TGCAGTGCTAGGGGGACTAGCGAAAACGAGCAGTACTTC. This chain links TRBV20-1 with TRBJ2-7; TRBD2 matches at 10 bases. J lost 5 bases, V lost 3 bases, and 4 bases had no gene match. Germline V CDR1 and CDR2: DFQATT, SNEGSKA (reference sequence). This CDR3 comprises 13 residues.

This clonotype is categorized as medium-sized. The chain joins TRBV7-9 to TRBJ1-2; D possibly corresponds to TRBD1 (5 bases). CDR3 size: 15 residues. V dropped 1 base and J dropped 3 bases, with 12 bases sitting between them. Germline CDR1 and CDR2: SEHNR and FQNEAQ (reference sequence). Here the CDR3 DNA reads TGTGCCAGCAGCTTAGATGCAGGGACGGACTATGGCTACACCTTC. This translates into CASSLDAGTDYGYTF.

The chain has TRBV19 and TRBJ2-2; D gene uncertain. Trimming pared 0 bases from V and 3 bases from J, leaving 8 bases between. The germline CDR1 and CDR2 sequences are LNHDA and SQIVND (reference sequence). The CDR3 extends over 15 amino acids. CDR3 DNA sequence: TGTGCCAGTAGTATAGAGGCCAGATACACCGGGGAGCTGTTTTTT. Protein: CASSIEARYTGELFF.

This clonotype was seen at least ten times. The CDR3 is CSVSRGLGELFF. CDR3 bases: TGCAGCGTTTCAAGGGGGCTCGGGGAGCTGTTTTTT. The rearrangement joins TRBV29-1 to TRBJ2-2; the match to TRBD1 covers 7 bases. Per germline, CDR1 SQVTM and CDR2 ANQGSEA. With 5 bases clipped from V and 7 bases from J, the junction kept 4 bases outside the gene matches. The CDR3 runs to 12 residues.

This clonotype was counted ten times or more. The rearrangement links TRBV7-8 to TRBJ2-3; a possible D gene is TRBD2 (7 bases). Germline CDR1 is SGHVS and CDR2 is FQNEAQ. The CDR3 sequence is 16 residues long. The ends were cut back, 4 bases at V and 6 bases at J, with 20 bases in the middle. The CDR3 protein is CASSSSGGGPRDTQYF. The CDR3, as DNA: TGTGCCAGCAGCTCGTCTGGGGGGGGGCCCCGGGATACGCAGTATTTT.

This clonotype was observed at least ten times. The chain recombines TRBV10-2 with TRBJ1-2; no clear D. CDR1 WSHSY and CDR2 SAAADI come from the germline V gene. This CDR3 has 14 residues. The ends were cut back, 0 bases at V and 0 bases at J, with 5 bases in the middle. CDR3 residues: CASSESPANYGYTF. The CDR3 DNA follows: TGCGCCAGCAGTGAGTCCCCGGCTAACTATGGCTACACCTTC.

In this sample, this clonotype turned up once. Compared with germline, one end of the junction differs, possibly owing to a read error. This rearrangement joins TRBV24-1 to TRBJ2-2, with 8 positions matching TRBD1. The CDR3 is 17 residues long. Per the germline V gene, CDR1 is KGHDR and CDR2 is SFDVKD. The CDR3 DNA reads as TGTGCGACCAATGATTTAAGAGGACAGGGCCTCACCGGGGAGCTGTTTTTT. It is translated as CATNDLRGQGLTGELFF.

This clonotype was counted many times. The rearrangement links TRBV3-1 to TRBJ2-7; no clear D. This CDR3 comprises 12 residues. V lost 1 base to trimming and J lost 6 bases, with 7 bases between them. From germline, CDR1 is LGHDT and CDR2 YNNKEL (reference sequence). CDR3 DNA: TGTGCCAGCAGCCAAGTCAAATCCGAGCAGTACTTC. It specifies CASSQVKSEQYF.

This clonotype was found many times. V gene TRBV7-6 combines with J gene TRBJ2-5; 7 positions agree with TRBD1. Germline trimming cut 5 bases from V and 5 bases from J; bases unmatched to any gene: 11. CDR3 length: 15 amino acids. Germline V gene data show CDR1 as SGHVS and CDR2 as FNYEAQ. Here the CDR3 DNA reads TGTGCCAGCAGCCAGACAGGGATTAGTCGTGAGACCCAGTACTTC. Protein product: CASSQTGISRETQYF.

The table lists this clonotype with a count of one. The chain carries TRBV5-6 and TRBJ2-3; 11 nucleotides align to TRBD2. Germline V gene lookup returns CDR1 SGHDT and CDR2 YYEEEE. Trimming at V came to 3 bases and at J to 2 bases, leaving 11 bases not matched to a gene. This CDR3 has 18 amino acids. CDR3 region: CASSSFDRLAGFTDTQYF. CDR3 nucleotides: TGTGCCAGCAGCTCATTCGATAGACTAGCGGGGTTCACAGATACGCAGTATTTT.

At least ten counts were recorded for this clonotype. CDR3 sequence: CASSNYRDQPQHF. The CDR3 coding sequence is TGTGCCAGCAGCAACTACAGGGATCAGCCCCAGCATTTT. The chain recombines TRBV6-2 or TRBV6-3 with TRBJ1-5; possible D gene TRBD1, 6 bases. The CDR3 runs 13 residues. V lost 6 bases and J 5 bases, leaving 11 bases between the germline ends. Per the germline V gene, CDR1 is MNHEY and CDR2 is SVGEGT.

The table lists this clonotype with many counts. The chain has TRBV5-1 and TRBJ2-2; D is unclear. Germline V lookup: CDR1 SGHRS, CDR2 YFSETQ. The length of the CDR3 is 17 residues. The germline V and J ends were trimmed by 0 bases and 3 bases, with 15 bases remaining between them. CDR3 in amino acids: CASSLGVSSRDTGELFF. CDR3 nucleotide sequence: TGCGCCAGCAGCTTGGGGGTCTCCTCAAGGGACACCGGGGAGCTGTTTTTT.

This clonotype was observed many times. V usage is TRBV20-1 and J usage is TRBJ1-2, with D unclear. CDR3 length equals 14 residues. Germline V CDR1 and CDR2: DFQATT, SNEGSKA (reference sequence). V was trimmed by 3 bases and J by 5 bases, leaving 16 bases between them. CDR3 in amino acids: CSARIGTELYGYTF. CDR3 nucleotide sequence: TGCAGTGCTAGGATAGGTACAGAACTATATGGCTACACCTTC.

This clonotype was counted many times. The chain has TRBV24-1 and TRBJ2-1, with TRBD1 identical over 9 bases. The CDR3 length is 16 residues. Germline CDR1 and CDR2: KGHDR and SFDVKD. The trim removed 3 bases at V and 8 bases at J, leaving 10 bases unmatched. The CDR3 loop reads CATSDTGQGRIDEQFF. The CDR3 nucleotides are TGTGCCACCAGTGATACGGGACAGGGAAGGATCGATGAGCAGTTCTTC.

V gene TRBV7-9 combines with J gene TRBJ2-5; the match to TRBD2 covers 13 bases. The germline gives CDR1 SEHNR, CDR2 FQNEAQ (reference sequence). The CDR3 length is 14 residues. J gave up 5 bases and V 10 bases, and 7 bases lay outside the gene matches. CDR3: CATKLAGGRETQYF. CDR3 nucleotides: TGTGCCACAAAACTAGCGGGGGGGCGTGAGACCCAGTACTTC.

This clonotype came up many times. This chain uses TRBV5-1 with TRBJ1-3; D remains ambiguous. The CDR3 spans 13 residues. V gave up 0 bases and J gave up 3 bases, with 4 bases separating them. The germline V gene encodes CDR1 SGHRS and CDR2 YFSETQ. The CDR3 is CASSLVFGNTIYF. CDR3 DNA: TGCGCCAGCAGCTTGGTTTTTGGAAACACCATATATTTT.

This clonotype has a count of ten or more. The V gene is TRBV20-1, the J gene TRBJ1-5, with D possibly TRBD1 on 6 matching bases. CDR1 and CDR2 (germline): DFQATT, SNEGSKA (reference sequence). The CDR3 is 16 amino acids. Trimming removed 4 bases from V and 2 bases from J, with 18 bases in between. The DNA for the CDR3 is TGCAGTGCTACCCGACAGGTTTTGCTTCGCAATCAGCCCCAGCATTTT. Translating it yields CSATRQVLLRNQPQHF.